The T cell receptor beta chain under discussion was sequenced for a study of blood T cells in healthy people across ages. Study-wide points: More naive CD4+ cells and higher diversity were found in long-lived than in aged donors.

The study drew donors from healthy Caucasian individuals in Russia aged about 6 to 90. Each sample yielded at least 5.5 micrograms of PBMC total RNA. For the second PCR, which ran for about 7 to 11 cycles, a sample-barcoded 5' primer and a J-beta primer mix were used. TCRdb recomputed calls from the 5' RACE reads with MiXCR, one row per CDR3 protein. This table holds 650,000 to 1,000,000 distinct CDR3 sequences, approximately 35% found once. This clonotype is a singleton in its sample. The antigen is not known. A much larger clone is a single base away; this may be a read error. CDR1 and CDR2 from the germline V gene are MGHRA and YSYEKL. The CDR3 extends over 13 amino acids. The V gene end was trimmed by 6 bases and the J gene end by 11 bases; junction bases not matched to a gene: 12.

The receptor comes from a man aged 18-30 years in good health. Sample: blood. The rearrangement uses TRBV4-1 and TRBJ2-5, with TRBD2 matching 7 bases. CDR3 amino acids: CASSIGGNNEQYF. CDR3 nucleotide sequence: TGCGCCAGCAGTATCGGGGGGAACAATGAGCAGTACTTC.